This entry concerns a single T cell receptor beta chain. This sample was taken from a study of shared clonotypes between healthy human individuals. Measured with immunoSEQ multiplex PCR; TCRdb has only the in-frame clones, and not every one. Counted here are roughly 2 million clones, around 95% occurring once; the ten biggest clones make up 0.13%. Germline-derived CDR1 and CDR2 are SNHLY and FYNNEI. The CDR3 has 15 amino acids. Trimming at V came to 6 bases and at J to 4 bases, leaving 10 bases not matched to a gene. The chain employs TRBV2 and TRBJ1-2; TRBD1 matches 8 bases. Sequencing input: naive CD4+ T cells sorted from blood. Noted subset: CD45RA+ positively selected. The TCR sequence derives from a man between 18 and 29 years old in good health. The CDR3: CASSPFQGATYGYTF. CDR3 coding DNA: TGTGCCAGCAGCCCCTTCCAGGGGGCTACCTATGGCTACACCTTC.